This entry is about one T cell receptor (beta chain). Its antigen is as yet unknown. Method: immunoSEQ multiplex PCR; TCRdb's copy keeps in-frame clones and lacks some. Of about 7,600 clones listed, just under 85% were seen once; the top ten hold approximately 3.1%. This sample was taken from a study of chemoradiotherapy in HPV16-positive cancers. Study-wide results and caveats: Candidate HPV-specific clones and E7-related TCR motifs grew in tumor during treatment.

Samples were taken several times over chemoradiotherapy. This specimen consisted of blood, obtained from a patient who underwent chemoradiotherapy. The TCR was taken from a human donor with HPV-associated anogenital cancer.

CDR3 sequence: CASSQDIYGEKLFF. The DNA of the CDR3 is TGTGCCAGCAGCCAAGATATCTATGGGGAAAAACTGTTTTTT. The chain carries TRBV4-2 and TRBJ1-4; D is ambiguous. CDR1 and CDR2 from the germline V gene are LGHNA and YNFKEQ. V was clipped by 0 bases and J by 8 bases, with 10 bases between them. The CDR3 spans 14 residues.